Below are 23 T cell receptor beta chains sequenced from a single sample in a study of T cells expressing NK-cell markers. For each CDR3 protein, TCRdb gives one entry from its re-call of the 5' RACE reads, without DNA. The ten most abundant clones cover around 4% of a sample with 500,000 to 700,000 distinct CDR3 sequences. Sequenced: blood T cells: a sorted CD56 or NKG2C T cell subset, CD4+ or CD8+ T cells, or bulk PBMC T cells (not recorded which). Receptor source: a young man in good health.

The V gene is TRBV15, the J gene TRBJ2-7; TCRdb lists TRBD1, though no DNA is available to test this call. This CDR3 has 17 amino acids. Germline V gives CDR1 LNHNV, CDR2 YYDKDF (reference sequence). This CDR3 reads CATSRDFGQGNTYEQYF.

The CDR3 region is CASSQDRLMNTEAFF. V usage is TRBV4-3 and J usage is TRBJ1-1. The germline V gene encodes CDR1 LGHNA and CDR2 YSLEER. The CDR3 has 15 amino acids.

This chain joins TRBV13 and TRBJ2-1; TCRdb gives TRBD1 as the D gene, but with no DNA this cannot be confirmed. There are 13 residues in the CDR3. Germline CDR1 reads PRHDT; CDR2 reads FYEKMQ (reference sequence). The CDR3 region is CASSLGSQGEQFF.

The chain recombines TRBV7-2 with TRBJ2-1; no DNA is available, so the TRBD2 call from TCRdb remains unchecked. Germline V CDR1 and CDR2: SGHTA, FQGNSA. The CDR3 runs to 17 residues. The CDR3 sequence: CASSLAQLAGVYNEQFF.

The rearrangement joins TRBV7-6 to TRBJ2-1; TCRdb's D call of TRBD1 is untestable without DNA. This CDR3 is built from 16 residues. Germline values: CDR1 SGHVS, CDR2 FNYEAQ. CDR3 sequence reads: CASSLIGAVRSNEQFF.

This chain's CDR3 is CASVGNLQETQYF. This chain uses TRBV14 with TRBJ2-5. CDR3 length equals 13 residues. Germline V gene data show CDR1 as SGHDN and CDR2 as FVKESK.

The V call is TRBV12-3 or TRBV12-4, the J call TRBJ1-6; absent DNA, TCRdb's TRBD1 call cannot be checked. The CDR3 consists of 15 residues. CDR3 protein: CASRDSFSYNSPLHF.

The chain recombines TRBV24-1 with TRBJ2-1. The CDR3 length is 13 residues. The germline gives CDR1 KGHDR, CDR2 SFDVKD. The CDR3 loop reads CATSFGPNNEQFF.

The V call is TRBV4-2, the J call TRBJ2-3; TCRdb outputs TRBD1, but without DNA this stays unchecked. CDR1 and CDR2 from the germline V gene are LGHNA and YNFKEQ. This CDR3 contains 14 residues. This CDR3 reads CASSQGTNTDTQYF.

The chain couples TRBV20-1 to TRBJ2-4; the D gene TCRdb calls, TRBD2, cannot be checked with no DNA. The CDR3 spans 13 residues. The germline V gene encodes CDR1 DFQATT and CDR2 SNEGSKA (reference sequence). CDR3 amino acids: CSAITGRTNIQYF.

This rearrangement joins TRBV27 to TRBJ1-5. CDR3 length: 15 residues. Germline loops: CDR1 MNHEY, CDR2 SMNVEV (reference sequence). Here the CDR3 reads CASSLTGMSNQPQHF.

The chain links TRBV29-1 to TRBJ1-2. The CDR3 is made up of 13 amino acids. Germline values: CDR1 SQVTM, CDR2 ANQGSEA. CDR3: CSVQWLANYGYTF.

V and J are TRBV5-1 and TRBJ2-1; as DNA is missing, the TRBD1 call by TCRdb cannot be tested. There are 13 residues in the CDR3. CDR1 and CDR2 (germline): SGHRS, YFSETQ. This CDR3 reads CASSPGTGNEQFF.

J is TRBJ2-7 and V is TRBV6-2 or TRBV6-3; TCRdb reports TRBD1, a call that lacks DNA to check it against. The germline V gene encodes CDR1 MNHEY and CDR2 SVGEGT. The CDR3 covers 11 residues. The CDR3 region is CASTTGWEQYF.

The chain links TRBV7-9 to TRBJ2-1; TCRdb's D call, TRBD1, is unchecked because there is no DNA. CDR1 SEHNR and CDR2 FQNEAQ come from the germline V gene (reference sequence). The CDR3 extends over 16 amino acids. The CDR3 sequence is CASNINRAASYNEQFF.

This chain joins TRBV20-1 and TRBJ1-6. The CDR3 extends over 11 amino acids. The germline V gene has CDR1 DFQATT and CDR2 SNEGSKA (reference sequence). This CDR3 reads CSAREGKPLHF.

This chain connects TRBV12-3 or TRBV12-4 to TRBJ1-1; the D call of TRBD1 rests on TCRdb alone, since no DNA is present to check it. CDR3 length: 12 amino acids. CDR3 in amino acids: CASDTATGVAFF.

This rearrangement joins TRBV9 to TRBJ1-2; there is no DNA to check the TCRdb D call of TRBD1. This CDR3 has 14 residues. The germline V gene has CDR1 SGDLS and CDR2 YYNGEE. The CDR3 loop is CASSATGAIYGYTF.

The chain is built from TRBV29-1 and TRBJ1-1. The CDR3 runs 14 residues. Germline V gene lookup returns CDR1 SQVTM and CDR2 ANQGSEA. CDR3 loop: CSAFGGVRNTEAFF.

J is TRBJ1-5 and V is TRBV15; without DNA, the TCRdb call of TRBD1 cannot be checked. This CDR3 has 15 residues. Germline CDR1 and CDR2: LNHNV and YYDKDF (reference sequence). The CDR3 sequence is CATSRGGADNQPQHF. The variable domain in full, completed from reference TRBV15 and TRBJ1-5, reads DAMVIQNPRYQVTQFGKPVTLSCSQTLNHNVMYWYQQKSSQAPKLLFHYYDKDFNNEADTPDNFQSRRPNTSFCFLDIRSPGLGDTAMYLCATSRGGADNQPQHFGDGTRLSIL.

The V call is TRBV30, the J call TRBJ1-6; no DNA is available, so the TRBD1 call from TCRdb remains unchecked. This CDR3 contains 14 residues. CDR1 and CDR2 from the germline V gene are GTSNPN and SVGIG (reference sequence). The CDR3 here is CAARQGIYNSPLHF.

This chain joins TRBV7-9 and TRBJ1-5. The germline gives CDR1 SEHNR, CDR2 FQNEAQ (reference sequence). The CDR3 has 13 residues. This CDR3 is CASSLWDDQPQHF.

The rearrangement joins TRBV6-1 to TRBJ2-7. The CDR3 is 13 residues long. From germline, CDR1 is MNHNS and CDR2 SASEGT. CDR3 sequence: CASQETTNYEQYF.